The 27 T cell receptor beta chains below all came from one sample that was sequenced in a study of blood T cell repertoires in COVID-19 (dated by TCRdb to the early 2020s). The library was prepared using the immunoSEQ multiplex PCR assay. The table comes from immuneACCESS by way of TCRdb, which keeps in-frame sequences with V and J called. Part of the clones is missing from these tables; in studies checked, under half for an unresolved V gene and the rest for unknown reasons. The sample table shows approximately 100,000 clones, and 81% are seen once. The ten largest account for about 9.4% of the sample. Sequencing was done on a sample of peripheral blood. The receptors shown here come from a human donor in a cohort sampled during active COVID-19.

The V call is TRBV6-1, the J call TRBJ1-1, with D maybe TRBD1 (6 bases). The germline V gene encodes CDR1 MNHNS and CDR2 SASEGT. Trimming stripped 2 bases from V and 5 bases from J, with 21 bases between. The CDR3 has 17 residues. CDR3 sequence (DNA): TGTGCCAGCAGTGAATTTGTGGCCAGGGGATCGGGAACTGAAGCTTTCTTT. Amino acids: CASSEFVARGSGTEAFF.

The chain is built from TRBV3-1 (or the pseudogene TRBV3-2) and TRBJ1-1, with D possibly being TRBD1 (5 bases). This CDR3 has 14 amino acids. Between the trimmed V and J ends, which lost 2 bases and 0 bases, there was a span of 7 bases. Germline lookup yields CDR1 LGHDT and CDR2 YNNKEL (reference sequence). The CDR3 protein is CASSQSRVNTEAFF. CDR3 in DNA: TGTGCCAGCAGCCAAAGCAGGGTGAACACTGAAGCTTTCTTT.

CDR3 amino acids: CAVQPLGTGSAEAFF. CDR3 bases: TGTGCCGTACAACCCCTCGGGACAGGGAGCGCTGAAGCTTTCTTT. V and J are TRBV19 and TRBJ1-1; TRBD1 matches 9 bases. The CDR3 sequence is 15 residues long. The ends lost 11 bases at V and 6 bases at J; junction bases unmatched: 16. The V gene's germline CDR1 is LNHDA and CDR2 SQIVND (reference sequence).

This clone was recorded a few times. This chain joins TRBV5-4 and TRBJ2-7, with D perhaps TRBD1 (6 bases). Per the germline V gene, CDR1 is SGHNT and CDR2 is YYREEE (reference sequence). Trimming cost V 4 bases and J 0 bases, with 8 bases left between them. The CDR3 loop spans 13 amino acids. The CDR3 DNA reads TGTGCCAGCAGCCGGGACACCTCCTACGAGCAGTACTTC. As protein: CASSRDTSYEQYF.

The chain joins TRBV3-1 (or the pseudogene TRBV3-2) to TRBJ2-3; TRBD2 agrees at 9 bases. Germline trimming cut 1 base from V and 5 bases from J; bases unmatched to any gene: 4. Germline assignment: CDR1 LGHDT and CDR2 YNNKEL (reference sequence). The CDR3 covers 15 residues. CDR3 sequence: CASSQGLAVGDTQYF. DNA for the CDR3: TGTGCCAGCAGCCAAGGACTAGCGGTGGGAGATACGCAGTATTTT.

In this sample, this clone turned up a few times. The CDR3 DNA sequence: TGTGCCTGGAGTGGACGGAGCCTCCTCGAGCAGTACTTC. Encoded protein: CAWSGRSLLEQYF. J is TRBJ2-7 and V is TRBV30, with D hard to call. V lost 1 base, J lost 6 bases, and 13 bases lay in between. The germline V gene encodes CDR1 GTSNPN and CDR2 SVGIG (reference sequence). This CDR3 comprises 13 residues.

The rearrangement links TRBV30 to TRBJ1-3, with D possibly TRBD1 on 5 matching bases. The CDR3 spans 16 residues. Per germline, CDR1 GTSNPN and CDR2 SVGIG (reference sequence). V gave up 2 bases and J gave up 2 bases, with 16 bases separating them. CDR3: CAWSYRLTTTGNTIYF. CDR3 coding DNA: TGTGCCTGGAGTTACAGGCTCACAACGACTGGAAACACCATATATTTT.

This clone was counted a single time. The chain's CDR3 is CASRNLAGGDNEQFF. For the CDR3, the DNA is TGTGCCAGCCGAAATCTAGCGGGGGGGGACAATGAGCAGTTCTTC. The gene calls are TRBV11-3 and TRBJ2-1, with 12 bases identical to TRBD2. The CDR3 consists of 15 residues. J was trimmed by 5 bases and V by 8 bases; bases with no gene match: 7. Germline values: CDR1 SGHNT, CDR2 YENEEA.

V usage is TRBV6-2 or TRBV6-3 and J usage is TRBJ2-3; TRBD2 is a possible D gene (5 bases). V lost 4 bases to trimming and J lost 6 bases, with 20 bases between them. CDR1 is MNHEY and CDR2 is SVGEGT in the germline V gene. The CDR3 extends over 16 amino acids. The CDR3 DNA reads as TGTGCCAGCAGTTCATCCGGGGTTAGCGCATACGATACGCAGTATTTT. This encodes CASSSSGVSAYDTQYF.

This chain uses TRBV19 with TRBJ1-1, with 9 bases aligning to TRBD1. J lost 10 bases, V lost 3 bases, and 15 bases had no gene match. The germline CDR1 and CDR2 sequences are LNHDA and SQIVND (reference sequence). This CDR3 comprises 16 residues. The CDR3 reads CASSIIPGQGQVGAFF. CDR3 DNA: TGTGCCAGTAGTATTATCCCGGGACAGGGACAGGTCGGAGCTTTCTTT.

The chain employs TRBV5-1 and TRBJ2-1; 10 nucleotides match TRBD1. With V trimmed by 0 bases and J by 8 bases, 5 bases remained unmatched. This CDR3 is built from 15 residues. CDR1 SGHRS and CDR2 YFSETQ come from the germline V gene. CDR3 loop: CASSLDTTGGYEQFF. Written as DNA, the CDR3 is TGCGCCAGCAGCTTGGATACGACAGGGGGCTATGAGCAGTTCTTC.

CDR3 in amino acids: CSASHRDLSYEQYF. The CDR3 DNA follows: TGCAGTGCTAGTCACAGGGACCTATCCTACGAGCAGTACTTC. V and J are TRBV20-1 and TRBJ2-7; tentative D call: TRBD1 (6 bases). Trimming removed 3 bases at V and 1 base at J, with 13 bases between. Per the germline V gene, CDR1 is DFQATT and CDR2 is SNEGSKA (reference sequence). The CDR3 is 14 amino acids.

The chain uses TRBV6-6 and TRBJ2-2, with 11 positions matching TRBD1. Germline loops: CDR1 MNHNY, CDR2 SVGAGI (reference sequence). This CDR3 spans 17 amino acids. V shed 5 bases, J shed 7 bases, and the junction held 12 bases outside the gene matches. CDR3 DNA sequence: TGTGCCAGCAGTCACGTCGGACAGGGGGCGTTTGGCGGGGAGCTGTTTTTT. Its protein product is CASSHVGQGAFGGELFF.

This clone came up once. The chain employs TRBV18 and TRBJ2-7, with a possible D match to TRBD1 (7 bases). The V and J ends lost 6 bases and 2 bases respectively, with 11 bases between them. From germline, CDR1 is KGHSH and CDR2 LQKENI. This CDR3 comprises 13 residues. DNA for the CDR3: TGTGCCAGCTCCGCGGGACAGACCTACGAGCAGTACTTC. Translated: CASSAGQTYEQYF.

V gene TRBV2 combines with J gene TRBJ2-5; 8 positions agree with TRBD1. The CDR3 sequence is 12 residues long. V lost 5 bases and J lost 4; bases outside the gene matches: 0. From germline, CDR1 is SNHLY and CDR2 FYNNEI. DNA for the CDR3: TGTGCCAGCAGTACAGGGGGAGAGACCCAGTACTTC. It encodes CASSTGGETQYF.

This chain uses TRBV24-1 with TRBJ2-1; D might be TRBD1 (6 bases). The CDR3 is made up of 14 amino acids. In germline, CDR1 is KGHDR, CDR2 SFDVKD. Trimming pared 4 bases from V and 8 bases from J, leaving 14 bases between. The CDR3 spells CATSDGTPQDEQFF. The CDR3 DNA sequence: TGTGCCACCAGTGACGGGACACCCCAGGATGAGCAGTTCTTC.

Here the CDR3 reads CASSLQGIEKLFF. The DNA of the CDR3 is TGTGCCAGCAGCTTACAGGGGATTGAAAAACTGTTTTTT. The chain employs TRBV7-9 and TRBJ1-4, with D possibly matching TRBD1 (6 bases). CDR1 is SEHNR, CDR2 FQNEAQ, per germline (reference sequence). The V end was cut by 2 bases, the J end by 7 bases, with 8 bases between. The CDR3 runs 13 residues.

The CDR3 region has the DNA TGTGCCACGCAGGGTAACTCCTACGAGCAGTACTTC. It specifies CATQGNSYEQYF. The rearrangement links TRBV24-1 to TRBJ2-7; TRBD1 might be the D (5 bases). CDR3 length: 12 residues. The V gene lost 10 bases and the J gene lost 0 bases, with 9 bases spanning the gap. Per the germline V gene, CDR1 is KGHDR and CDR2 is SFDVKD.

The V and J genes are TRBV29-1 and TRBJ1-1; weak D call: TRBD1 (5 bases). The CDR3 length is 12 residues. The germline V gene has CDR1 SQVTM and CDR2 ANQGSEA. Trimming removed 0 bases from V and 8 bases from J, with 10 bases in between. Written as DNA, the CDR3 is TGCAGCGTTGAAGATGAGGCAGGGGAAGCTTTCTTT. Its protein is CSVEDEAGEAFF.

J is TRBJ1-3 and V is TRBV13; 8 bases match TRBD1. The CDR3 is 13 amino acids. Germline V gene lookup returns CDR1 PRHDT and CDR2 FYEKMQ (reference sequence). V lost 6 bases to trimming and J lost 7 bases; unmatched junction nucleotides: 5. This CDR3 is CASSMTGVNTIYF. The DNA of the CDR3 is TGTGCCAGCAGTATGACAGGGGTTAACACCATATATTTT.

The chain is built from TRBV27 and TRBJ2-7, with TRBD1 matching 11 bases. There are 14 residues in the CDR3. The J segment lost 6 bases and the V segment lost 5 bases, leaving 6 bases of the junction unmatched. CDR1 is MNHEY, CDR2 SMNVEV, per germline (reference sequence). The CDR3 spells CASSLGTGGLEQYF. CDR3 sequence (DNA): TGTGCCAGCAGTCTCGGGACAGGGGGTCTCGAGCAGTACTTC.

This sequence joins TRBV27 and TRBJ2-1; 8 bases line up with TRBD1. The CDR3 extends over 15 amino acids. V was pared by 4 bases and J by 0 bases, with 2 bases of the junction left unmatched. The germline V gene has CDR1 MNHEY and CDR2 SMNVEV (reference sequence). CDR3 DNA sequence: TGTGCCAGCAGTTCGGACAGGGACTCCTACAATGAGCAGTTCTTC. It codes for CASSSDRDSYNEQFF.

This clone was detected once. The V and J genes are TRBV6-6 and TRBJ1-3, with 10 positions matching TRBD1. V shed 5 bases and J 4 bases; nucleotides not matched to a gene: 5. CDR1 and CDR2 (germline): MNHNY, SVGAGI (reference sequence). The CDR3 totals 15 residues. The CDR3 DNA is TGTGCCAGCAGTCGGGACAGGGGATGGGGAAACACCATATATTTT. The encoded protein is CASSRDRGWGNTIYF.

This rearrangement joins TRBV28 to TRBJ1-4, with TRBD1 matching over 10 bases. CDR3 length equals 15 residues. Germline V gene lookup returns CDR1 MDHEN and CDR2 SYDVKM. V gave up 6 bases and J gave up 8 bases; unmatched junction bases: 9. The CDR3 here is CASSLDRGRMEKLFF. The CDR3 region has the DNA TGTGCCAGCAGCCTCGACAGGGGGCGGATGGAAAAACTGTTTTTT.

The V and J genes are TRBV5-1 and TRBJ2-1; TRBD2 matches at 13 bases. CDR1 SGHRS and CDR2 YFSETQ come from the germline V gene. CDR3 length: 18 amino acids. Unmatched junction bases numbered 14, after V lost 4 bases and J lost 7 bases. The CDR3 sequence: CASSRARTSGSPPNEQFF. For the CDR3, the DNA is TGCGCCAGCAGCCGGGCTAGGACTAGCGGGAGTCCCCCAAATGAGCAGTTCTTC.

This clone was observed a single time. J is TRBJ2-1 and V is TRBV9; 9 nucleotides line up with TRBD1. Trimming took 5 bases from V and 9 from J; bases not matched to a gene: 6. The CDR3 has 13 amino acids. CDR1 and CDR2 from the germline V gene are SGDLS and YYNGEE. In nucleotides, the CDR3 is TGTGCCAGCAGTGGGACAGGGAGTCGTGAGCAGTTCTTC. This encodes CASSGTGSREQFF.

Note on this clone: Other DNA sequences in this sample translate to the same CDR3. In DNA, the CDR3 is TGTGCCAGCAGCTTATCTACGGGGTTCCTTAGGTACGAGCAGTACTTC. Encoded protein: CASSLSTGFLRYEQYF. This sequence joins TRBV7-9 and TRBJ2-7; weak D call: TRBD2 (5 bases). Germline CDR1 SEHNR, CDR2 FQNEAQ (reference sequence). The CDR3 extends over 16 amino acids. Trimming shortened V by 2 bases and J by 4 bases, and 18 bases separated the two germline ends.